The next 27 T cell receptor beta chains were all read from a single sample in a study of blood T cell repertoires in COVID-19. The repertoire was sequenced with immunoSEQ multiplex PCR; TCRdb's copy has only in-frame clones and lacks some. The sample lists about 180,000 clones; 80% to 90% were seen once. What was sequenced was peripheral blood. Source of these receptors: a man in his forties or fifties with active or convalescent COVID-19.

This rearrangement joins TRBV7-3 to TRBJ2-2; TRBD2 agrees at 8 bases. This CDR3 contains 14 residues. Germline CDR1 reads SGHTA; CDR2 reads FQGTGA. The V and J ends lost 5 bases and 6 bases, in that order; junction bases with no gene match: 5. The CDR3 DNA sequence: TGTGCCAGCAGCATCCAGACTAGCGCCGGGGAGCTGTTTTTT. As protein: CASSIQTSAGELFF.

The chain links TRBV18 to TRBJ1-6, with 9 positions matching TRBD1. The CDR3 is made up of 14 amino acids. After removal of 6 bases from V and 10 bases from J, the junction contained 7 bases not matched to a gene. Germline assignment: CDR1 KGHSH and CDR2 LQKENI. CDR3 sequence reads: CASSAGQGRSPLHF. DNA of the CDR3: TGTGCCAGCTCCGCGGGACAGGGCCGGTCACCCCTCCACTTT.

This chain connects TRBV4-1 to TRBJ2-2; TRBD1 aligns across 10 bases. The trim removed 3 bases at V and 4 bases at J, leaving 14 bases unmatched. The CDR3 is 19 amino acids. Germline loops: CDR1 MGHRA, CDR2 YSYEKL. CDR3 sequence: CASSQWGQGHAVSTGELFF. For the CDR3, the DNA is TGCGCCAGCAGCCAGTGGGGACAGGGGCATGCTGTTAGCACCGGGGAGCTGTTTTTT.

This clone came up once. The genes are TRBV6-5 and TRBJ1-5; the match to TRBD1 covers 10 bases. The J segment lost 6 bases and the V segment lost 5 bases, leaving 7 bases of the junction unmatched. Germline-derived CDR1 and CDR2 are MNHEY and SVGAGI. The length of the CDR3 is 15 residues. CDR3 sequence (DNA): TGTGCCAGCAGTCCCGACAGGGGGCCTATTCAGCCCCAGCATTTT. Translating it yields CASSPDRGPIQPQHF.

The chain carries TRBV6-5 and TRBJ1-2; D is possibly TRBD1 (5 bases). From germline, CDR1 is MNHEY and CDR2 SVGAGI. The V end lost 6 bases, the J end lost 6 bases, and 14 bases lay between the germline ends. The CDR3 extends over 13 amino acids. This CDR3 reads CASRLREGDGYTF. CDR3 DNA sequence: TGTGCCAGCAGACTCAGGGAGGGCGATGGCTACACCTTC.

The chain uses TRBV6-5 and TRBJ1-1; maybe TRBD1 (5 bases). Germline lookup yields CDR1 MNHEY and CDR2 SVGAGI. The CDR3 consists of 12 residues. Trimming took off 10 bases at V and 4 bases at J, with 13 bases between the two ends. CDR3 in amino acids: CATFRVSTEAFF. DNA for the CDR3: TGTGCCACATTCAGGGTTTCCACTGAAGCTTTCTTT.

V and J are TRBV19 and TRBJ2-7, with 10 bases that match TRBD2. The J segment lost 2 bases and the V segment lost 4 bases, leaving 5 bases of the junction unmatched. The CDR3 consists of 15 residues. The germline CDR1 and CDR2 sequences are LNHDA and SQIVND (reference sequence). The CDR3 nucleotides read TGTGCCAGTAGTACAAAAAGCGGGGGGGCCTACGAGCAGTACTTC. It encodes CASSTKSGGAYEQYF.

The chain carries TRBV11-2 and TRBJ1-2; tentative D call: TRBD1 (5 bases). CDR3 length equals 13 residues. Germline V gene data show CDR1 as SGHAT and CDR2 as FQNNGV. The V end lost 5 bases, the J end lost 1 base, and 8 bases lay between the germline ends. The CDR3 DNA reads TGTGCCAGCAGCGGAGACAGTAACTATGGCTACACCTTC. As protein: CASSGDSNYGYTF.

V gene TRBV9 combines with J gene TRBJ2-7; 7 positions agree with TRBD2. Germline CDR1 and CDR2: SGDLS and YYNGEE. The J segment lost 0 bases and the V segment lost 4 bases, leaving 7 bases of the junction unmatched. There are 15 residues in the CDR3. In DNA, the CDR3 is TGTGCCAGCAGCCCCGGTGGCGGGGGCTCCTACGAGCAGTACTTC. Its translation is CASSPGGGGSYEQYF.

The rearrangement links TRBV5-6 to TRBJ2-7, with D tentatively TRBD2 (6 bases). Germline V gives CDR1 SGHDT, CDR2 YYEEEE. The CDR3 is 16 residues long. Trimming cost V 4 bases and J 3 bases, with 20 bases left between them. The chain's CDR3 is CASSVGPLGGVYEQYF. In DNA form, the CDR3 reads TGTGCCAGCAGCGTGGGACCCCTAGGAGGGGTCTACGAGCAGTACTTC.

The chain has TRBV2 and TRBJ2-1; 9 positions agree with TRBD2. V lost 7 bases and J lost 6; bases outside the gene matches: 16. Per the germline V gene, CDR1 is SNHLY and CDR2 is FYNNEI. The CDR3 runs to 17 residues. The CDR3 spells CASTIRRIAGETNEQFF. DNA of the CDR3: TGTGCCAGCACCATAAGGCGTATAGCGGGGGAAACCAATGAGCAGTTCTTC.

J is TRBJ1-3 and V is TRBV18; no definite D call. The V gene lost 3 bases and the J gene lost 2 bases, with 14 bases spanning the gap. There are 16 residues in the CDR3. Germline CDR1 KGHSH, CDR2 LQKENI. This chain's CDR3 is CASSPLGGDTGNTIYF. Written as DNA, the CDR3 is TGTGCCAGCTCACCCCTGGGAGGTGACACTGGAAACACCATATATTTT.

This chain connects TRBV6-5 to TRBJ2-2; D gene ambiguous. The CDR3 length is 13 residues. V shed 6 bases and J shed 2 bases, with 7 bases lying between them. Germline V lookup: CDR1 MNHEY, CDR2 SVGAGI. The CDR3 bases are TGTGCCAGCAGGTTTCCTAACACCGGGGAGCTGTTTTTT. Amino acids: CASRFPNTGELFF.

Written as DNA, the CDR3 is TGTGCCAGCAGCCAGGAGGGTTCCGATGGCTACACCTTC. Amino acids: CASSQEGSDGYTF. The V call is TRBV7-9, the J call TRBJ1-2; D not certain. The CDR3 spans 13 residues. V was trimmed by 5 bases and J by 6 bases, leaving 13 bases between them. From germline, CDR1 is SEHNR and CDR2 FQNEAQ (reference sequence).

J is TRBJ2-3 and V is TRBV24-1; D may be TRBD2 (6 bases). The CDR3 has 15 amino acids. The V gene lost 7 bases and the J gene lost 0 bases, with 13 bases spanning the gap. Per germline, CDR1 KGHDR and CDR2 SFDVKD. The CDR3 DNA reads as TGTGCCACCAGCGGGGGAGCGCCTAGCACAGATACGCAGTATTTT. Encoded protein: CATSGGAPSTDTQYF.

V and J are TRBV5-3 and TRBJ1-5; 10 nucleotides agree with TRBD1. TRBV5-3 carries the ORF label, with uncertain function. The CDR3 is 17 amino acids. J gave up 5 bases and V 4 bases, and 12 bases lay outside the gene matches. This chain's CDR3 is CARSGDRGAMSHQPQHF. As DNA, the CDR3 is TGTGCCAGAAGCGGGGACAGGGGCGCTATGAGTCATCAGCCCCAGCATTTT.

This clone was seen just once. The chain is built from TRBV9 and TRBJ1-5; a possible D gene is TRBD1 (6 bases). From germline, CDR1 is SGDLS and CDR2 YYNGEE. V dropped 4 bases and J dropped 0 bases, with 17 bases sitting between them. The CDR3 sequence is 17 residues long. The CDR3 protein is CASSKPDSLYSNQPQHF. Here the CDR3 DNA reads TGTGCCAGCAGCAAGCCGGACAGCCTCTATAGCAATCAGCCCCAGCATTTT. The full variable domain, rest sourced from reference TRBV9 and TRBJ1-5, is DSGVTQTPKHLITATGQRVTLRCSPRSGDLSVYWYQQSLDQGLQFLIQYYNGEERAKGNILERFSAQQFPDLHSELNLSSLELGDSALYFCASSKPDSLYSNQPQHFGDGTRLSIL.

CDR3 in DNA: TGTGCCAGCAGCCCCAATAGGGGGAAACAAGAGACCCAGTACTTC. This translates into CASSPNRGKQETQYF. The chain couples TRBV7-2 to TRBJ2-5, with D perhaps matching TRBD1 (6 bases). Germline CDR1 and CDR2: SGHTA and FQGNSA. The CDR3 is 15 amino acids. The ends were cut back, 5 bases at V and 2 bases at J, with 15 bases in the middle.

The J gene is TRBJ1-1, the V gene TRBV7-5. TRBV7-5 is a pseudogene locus. The CDR3 totals 15 residues. The chain's CDR3 is CVRSSERVQNTEAFF. The CDR3 coding sequence is TGTGTCAGAAGCTCCGAGCGGGTCCAGAACACTGAAGCTTTCTTT.

This rearrangement joins TRBV28 to TRBJ1-3; D is unclear. V was pared by 2 bases and J by 0 bases, with 5 bases between. The CDR3 spans 14 residues. Germline V gene lookup returns CDR1 MDHEN and CDR2 SYDVKM. Here the CDR3 reads CASSLLISGNTIYF. The CDR3 DNA sequence: TGTGCCAGCAGTTTACTAATCTCTGGAAACACCATATATTTT.

The genes are TRBV5-6 and TRBJ2-7; possible D gene TRBD1, 6 bases. V was cut by 6 bases and J by 3 bases, with 19 bases left in between. The CDR3 contains 15 residues. The germline gives CDR1 SGHDT, CDR2 YYEEEE. CDR3 coding DNA: TGTGCCAGCACCCAGGGACAATTGGTGGGCTACGAGCAGTACTTC. Protein sequence: CASTQGQLVGYEQYF. Supplemented by reference TRBV5-6 and TRBJ2-7, the full variable domain reads DAGVTQSPTHLIKTRGQQVTLRCSPKSGHDTVSWYQQALGQGPQFIFQYYEEEERQRGNFPDRFSGHQFPNYSSELNVNALLLGDSALYLCASTQGQLVGYEQYFGPGTRLTVT.

The V call is TRBV3-1 (or the pseudogene TRBV3-2), the J call TRBJ2-3; D is possibly TRBD1 (6 bases). Between the trimmed V and J ends, which lost 9 bases and 11 bases, there was a span of 18 bases. CDR1 and CDR2 (germline): LGHDT, YNNKEL (reference sequence). CDR3 length: 12 amino acids. The CDR3 sequence: CASGQLQIKQYF. The DNA of the CDR3 is TGTGCCAGTGGACAGCTTCAGATAAAGCAGTATTTT.

This rearrangement joins TRBV27 to TRBJ2-3; perhaps TRBD2 as D (6 bases). Germline CDR1 and CDR2: MNHEY and SMNVEV (reference sequence). The CDR3 sequence is 12 residues long. Trimming removed 8 bases at V and 6 bases at J, with 12 bases between. CDR3 nucleotides: TGTGCCAGCCGCAGCGGGCCCGATACGCAGTATTTT. Amino acids: CASRSGPDTQYF.

CDR3 sequence (DNA): TGTGCCACCAGTGAACCGGGACAGGGGAACTATGGCTACACCTTC. It specifies CATSEPGQGNYGYTF. The rearrangement links TRBV24-1 to TRBJ1-2; the match to TRBD1 covers 10 bases. V shed 4 bases and J 2 bases; nucleotides not matched to a gene: 3. The CDR3 contains 15 residues. From germline, CDR1 is KGHDR and CDR2 SFDVKD.

This chain connects TRBV27 to TRBJ1-2; D is possibly TRBD1 (5 bases). V dropped 3 bases and J dropped 2 bases, with 7 bases sitting between them. The CDR3 is made up of 13 amino acids. CDR1 and CDR2 from the germline V gene are MNHEY and SMNVEV (reference sequence). Here the CDR3 DNA reads TGTGCCAGCAGTTTGACAGTGAACTATGGCTACACCTTC. It is translated as CASSLTVNYGYTF.

This clone was picked up one time. The chain uses TRBV15 and TRBJ1-1; a possible D gene is TRBD1 (5 bases). The length of the CDR3 is 14 residues. Germline lookup yields CDR1 LNHNV and CDR2 YYDKDF (reference sequence). V lost 0 bases and J 4 bases, leaving 9 bases between the germline ends. The DNA for the CDR3 is TGTGCCACCAGCAGAGATCAGGGCGGCACTGAAGCTTTCTTT. Protein product: CATSRDQGGTEAFF.

This clone was counted a single time. The chain carries TRBV11-2 and TRBJ1-1; 7 nucleotides line up with TRBD1. The CDR3 sequence is 15 residues long. Losses at the gene ends were 3 bases for V and 4 bases for J; bases not matched to a gene: 8. The germline V gene has CDR1 SGHAT and CDR2 FQNNGV. The DNA of the CDR3 is TGTGCCAGCAGCTTCGCAGGGGGGAAGGGCACTGAAGCTTTCTTT. It translates to CASSFAGGKGTEAFF.